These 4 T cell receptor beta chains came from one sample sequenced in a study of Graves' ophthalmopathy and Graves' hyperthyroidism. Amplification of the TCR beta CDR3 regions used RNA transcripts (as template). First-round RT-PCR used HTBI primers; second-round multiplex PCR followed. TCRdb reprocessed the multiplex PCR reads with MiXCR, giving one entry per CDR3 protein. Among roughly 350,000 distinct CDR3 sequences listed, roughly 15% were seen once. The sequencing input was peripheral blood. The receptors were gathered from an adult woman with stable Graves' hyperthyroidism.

The CDR3 region is CASSPRVAGIYEQYF. DNA of the CDR3: TGTGCCAGCAGCCCCCGGGTAGCGGGGATCTACGAGCAGTACTTC. V usage is TRBV3-1 and J usage is TRBJ2-7, with 8 bases that match TRBD2. CDR3 length: 15 residues. The germline gives CDR1 LGHDT, CDR2 YNNKEL (reference sequence). J was trimmed by 3 bases and V by 4 bases; bases with no gene match: 8.

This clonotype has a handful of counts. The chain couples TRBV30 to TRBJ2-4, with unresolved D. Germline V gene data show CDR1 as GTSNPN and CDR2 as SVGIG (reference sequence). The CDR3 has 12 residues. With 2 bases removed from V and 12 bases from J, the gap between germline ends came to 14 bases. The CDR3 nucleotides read TGTGCCTGGAGTCCCCCGATGGGGTATCAGTACTTC. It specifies CAWSPPMGYQYF.

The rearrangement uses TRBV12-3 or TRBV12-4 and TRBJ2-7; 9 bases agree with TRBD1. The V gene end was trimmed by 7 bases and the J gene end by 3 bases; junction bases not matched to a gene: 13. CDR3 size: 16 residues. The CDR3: CASTKQGADRNYEQYF. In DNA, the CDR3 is TGTGCCAGCACCAAACAGGGGGCGGACAGGAACTACGAGCAGTACTTC.

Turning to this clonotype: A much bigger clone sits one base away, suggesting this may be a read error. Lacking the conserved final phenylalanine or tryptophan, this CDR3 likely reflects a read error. The CDR3 DNA sequence: TGCGCCAGCAGCTTGTCTGAGTTCAACTATGGCTACACCTGC. Translation: CASSLSEFNYGYTC. This chain links TRBV5-1 with TRBJ1-2, with D uncertain. The CDR3 contains 14 residues. Germline CDR1 and CDR2: SGHRS and YFSETQ. V lost 1 base and J lost 2, with 9 bases in between.